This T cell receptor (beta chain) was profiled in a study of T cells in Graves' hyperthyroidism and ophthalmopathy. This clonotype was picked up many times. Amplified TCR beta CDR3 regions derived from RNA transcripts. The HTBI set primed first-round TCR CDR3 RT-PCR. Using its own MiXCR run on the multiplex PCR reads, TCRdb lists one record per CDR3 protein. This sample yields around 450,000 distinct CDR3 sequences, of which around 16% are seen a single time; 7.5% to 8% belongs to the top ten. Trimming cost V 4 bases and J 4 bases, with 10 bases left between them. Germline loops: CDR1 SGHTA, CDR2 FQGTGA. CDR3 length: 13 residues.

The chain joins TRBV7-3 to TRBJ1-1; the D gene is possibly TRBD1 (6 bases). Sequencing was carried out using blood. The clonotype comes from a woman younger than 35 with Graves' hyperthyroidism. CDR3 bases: TGTGCCAGCAGCTCCTCGGGGGCCACTGAAGCTTTCTTT. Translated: CASSSSGATEAFF.